A selection of T cell receptor beta chains follows, all from one sample in a study of OX40 agonist ivuxolimab in advanced cancers. Generated by immunoSEQ multiplex PCR, the TCRdb table keeps only in-frame clones and is missing some. Here the sample spans tens of thousands of clones, about 86% being singletons. The material was CD4+ or CD8+ T cells sorted from blood, obtained in a trial of the OX40 agonist ivuxolimab. The receptors derive from an adult with an advanced solid tumor such as melanoma, head and neck, liver or kidney cancer. CDR3s leave out the opening cysteine and the closing phenylalanine or tryptophan. The D gene is left open where the match is weak.

>-|TRBV6-5
ASSYSSNTEAF
>-|TRBV7-9
ASSLHPGANVLT
>-|TRBV7-8
ASSLGSSGGQPQH
>TRBD1|TRBV4-1
ASSQGQGRGEQY
>-|TRBV7-9
ASSLRGGAGTEAF
>-|TRBV29-1
SVMKRSIQSRANVLT
>-|TRBV21-1
ASGDGGTGAVNEQF
>TRBD2|TRBV28
ASSLWTSGSVTEQF
>-|TRBV5-1
ASSFGGEAF
>-|TRBV11-2
ASRFGGTEAF
>TRBD2|TRBV7-9
ASSPGTSIGELF
>-|TRBV28
ASSPRVFSHQAQY
>-|TRBV6-5
ASSLQSTDTQY
>-|TRBV15
ATSRKQTVLEQY
>-|TRBV5-1
ASSLYRGSDTQY
>-|TRBV13
ASSFSGTWNDQF
>TRBD2|TRBV30
AWLTSFDTQY
>-|TRBV13
ASSFSSYYEQY
>-|TRBV7-6
ASSPGLDYEQY
>TRBD1|TRBV6-1
ASSALMTGYHEQY
>-|TRBV14
ASRKEDLKSYT
>TRBD1|TRBV5-5
ASRLGQSNTEAF
>-|TRBV7-9
ASSLQGGLTDTQY
>-|TRBV2
ASRETGSDQPQH
>-|TRBV10-1
ASSVEPNADTQY
>-|TRBV28
ASGHTGELF
>-|TRBV19
ASSILPGGRNTEAF
>TRBD2|TRBV11-3
ASSYSAGSSYNEQF
>-|TRBV7-9
ASSLAEGQPQH
>-|TRBV13
ASSLGREPGNTIY
>-|TRBV6-5
ASLDKTYEQY
>-|TRBV6-5
ASSQGRGSLT
>-|TRBV2
ADSGHPNTEAF
>-|TRBV11-2
ASSPELRNEQF
>-|TRBV6-5
ASSQPWGGNGYT
>-|TRBV5-6
ASSTQGLGANVLT
>TRBD1|TRBV9
ASSVEGALSEFTGELF